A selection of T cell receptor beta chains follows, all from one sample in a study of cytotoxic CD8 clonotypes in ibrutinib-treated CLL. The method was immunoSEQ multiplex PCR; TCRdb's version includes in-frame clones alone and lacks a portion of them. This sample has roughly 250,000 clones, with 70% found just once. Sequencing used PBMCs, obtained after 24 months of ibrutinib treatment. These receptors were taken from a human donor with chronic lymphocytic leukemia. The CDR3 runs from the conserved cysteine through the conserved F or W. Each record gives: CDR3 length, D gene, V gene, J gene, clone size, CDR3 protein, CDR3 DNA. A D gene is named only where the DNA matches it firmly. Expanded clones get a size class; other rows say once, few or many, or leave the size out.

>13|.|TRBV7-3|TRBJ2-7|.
CASSQTSSYEQYF
TGTGCCAGCAGCCAAACTAGCAGCTACGAGCAGTACTTC
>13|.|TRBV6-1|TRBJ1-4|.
CASLPATNEKLFF
TGTGCCAGCCTCCCAGCAACTAATGAAAAACTGTTTTTT
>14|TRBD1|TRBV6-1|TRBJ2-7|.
CASSEATGTYEQYF
TGTGCCAGCAGTGAAGCGACAGGGACCTACGAGCAGTACTTC
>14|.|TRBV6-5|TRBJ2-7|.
CASSDQGRSYEQYF
TGTGCCAGCAGTGACCAGGGTCGTTCCTACGAGCAGTACTTC
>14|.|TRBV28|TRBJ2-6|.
CASIRSGGANVLTF
TGTGCCAGCATCCGCTCCGGTGGGGCCAACGTCCTGACTTTC
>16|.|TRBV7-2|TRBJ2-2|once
CASSPSRAGNTGELFF
TGTGCCAGCAGCCCCTCGAGGGCAGGCAACACCGGGGAGCTGTTTTTT
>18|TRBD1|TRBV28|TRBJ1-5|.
CASSPGTGVGYSNQPQHF
TGTGCCAGCAGTCCCGGGACAGGGGTGGGGTATAGCAATCAGCCCCAGCATTTT
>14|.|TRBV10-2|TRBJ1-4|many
CASSEVQINEKLFF
TGCGCCAGCAGTGAGGTCCAGATAAATGAAAAACTGTTTTTT
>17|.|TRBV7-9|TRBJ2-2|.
CASTQGLGIGNTGELFF
TGTGCCAGCACGCAGGGCCTAGGCATAGGAAACACCGGGGAGCTGTTTTTT
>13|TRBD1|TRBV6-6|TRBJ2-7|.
CASTPTGGYEQYF
TGTGCCAGCACACCTACAGGGGGGTACGAGCAGTACTTC
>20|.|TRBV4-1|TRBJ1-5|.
CASSQLSAYQVVHQNQPQHF
TGCGCCAGCAGCCAATTATCCGCCTATCAAGTCGTCCATCAAAATCAGCCCCAGCATTTT
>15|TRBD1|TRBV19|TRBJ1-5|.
CASSDRGGADQPQHF
TGTGCCAGTAGTGACAGGGGGGGAGCGGATCAGCCCCAGCATTTT
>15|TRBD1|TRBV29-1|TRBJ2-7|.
CSVESRDRGAYEQYF
TGCAGCGTCGAATCCCGGGACAGGGGCGCCTACGAGCAGTACTTC
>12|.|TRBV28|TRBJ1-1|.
CASLLGGTEAFF
TGTGCCAGCCTCCTTGGAGGGACTGAAGCTTTCTTT
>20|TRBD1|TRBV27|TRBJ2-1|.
CASRDGIGTGIPASYNEQFF
TGTGCCAGCAGGGACGGGATTGGGACAGGGATCCCCGCGTCCTACAATGAGCAGTTCTTC
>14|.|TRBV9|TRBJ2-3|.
CASSQGDSTDTQYF
TGTGCCAGCAGCCAAGGGGACAGCACAGATACGCAGTATTTT